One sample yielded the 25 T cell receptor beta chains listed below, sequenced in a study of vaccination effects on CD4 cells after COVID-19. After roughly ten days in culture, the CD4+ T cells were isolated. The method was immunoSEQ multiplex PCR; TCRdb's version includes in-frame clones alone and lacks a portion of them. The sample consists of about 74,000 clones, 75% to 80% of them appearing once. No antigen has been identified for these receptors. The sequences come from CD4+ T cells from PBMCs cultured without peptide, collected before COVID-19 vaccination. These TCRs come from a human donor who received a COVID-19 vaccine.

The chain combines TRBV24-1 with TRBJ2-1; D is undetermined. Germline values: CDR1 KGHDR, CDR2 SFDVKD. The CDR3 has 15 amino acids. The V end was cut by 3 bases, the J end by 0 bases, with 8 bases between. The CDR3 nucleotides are TGTGCCACCAGTGATCTACGGAGCTCCTACAATGAGCAGTTCTTC. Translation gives CATSDLRSSYNEQFF.

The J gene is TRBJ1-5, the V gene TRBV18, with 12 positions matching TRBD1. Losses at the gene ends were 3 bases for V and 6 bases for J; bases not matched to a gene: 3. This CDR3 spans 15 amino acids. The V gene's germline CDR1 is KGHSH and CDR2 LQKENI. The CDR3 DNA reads TGTGCCAGCTCACCGGGACAGGGGGCAGGTCAGCCCCAGCATTTT. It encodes CASSPGQGAGQPQHF. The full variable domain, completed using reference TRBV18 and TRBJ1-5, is NAGVMQNPRHLVRRRGQEARLRCSPMKGHSHVYWYRQLPEEGLKFMVYLQKENIIDESGMPKERFSAEFPKEGPSILRIQQVVRGDSAAYFCASSPGQGAGQPQHFGDGTRLSIL.

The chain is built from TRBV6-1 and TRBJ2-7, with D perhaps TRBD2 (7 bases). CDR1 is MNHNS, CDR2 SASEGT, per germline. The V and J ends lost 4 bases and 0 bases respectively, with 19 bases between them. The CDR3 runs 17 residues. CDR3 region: CASSAFGGPLSSYEQYV. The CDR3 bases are TGTGCCAGCAGTGCTTTCGGGGGGCCCCTAAGCTCCTACGAGCAGTACGTC.

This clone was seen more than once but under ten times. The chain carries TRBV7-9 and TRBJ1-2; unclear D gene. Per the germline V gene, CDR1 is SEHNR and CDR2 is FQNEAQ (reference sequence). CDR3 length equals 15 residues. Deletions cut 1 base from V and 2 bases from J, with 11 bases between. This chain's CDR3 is CASSLVVESNYGYTF. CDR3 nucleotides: TGTGCCAGCAGCTTAGTGGTAGAGTCCAACTATGGCTACACCTTC.

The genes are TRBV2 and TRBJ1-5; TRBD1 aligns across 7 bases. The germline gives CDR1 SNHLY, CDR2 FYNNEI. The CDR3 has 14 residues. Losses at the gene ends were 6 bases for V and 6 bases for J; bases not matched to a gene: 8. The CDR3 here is CASSEQGMRQPQHF. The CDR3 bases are TGTGCCAGCAGCGAACAGGGGATGCGTCAGCCCCAGCATTTT.

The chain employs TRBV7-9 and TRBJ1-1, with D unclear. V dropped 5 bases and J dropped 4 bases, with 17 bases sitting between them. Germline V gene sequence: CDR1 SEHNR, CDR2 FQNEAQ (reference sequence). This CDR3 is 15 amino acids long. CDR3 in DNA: TGTGCCAGCAGCCCAGACTTGGGATGGGCCACTGAAGCTTTCTTT. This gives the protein CASSPDLGWATEAFF.

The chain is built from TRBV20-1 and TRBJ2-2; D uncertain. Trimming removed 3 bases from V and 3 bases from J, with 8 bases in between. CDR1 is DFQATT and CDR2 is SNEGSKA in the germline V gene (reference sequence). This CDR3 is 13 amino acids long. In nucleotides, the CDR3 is TGCAGTGCTAGTCGCCAGTACACCGGGGAGCTGTTTTTT. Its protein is CSASRQYTGELFF.

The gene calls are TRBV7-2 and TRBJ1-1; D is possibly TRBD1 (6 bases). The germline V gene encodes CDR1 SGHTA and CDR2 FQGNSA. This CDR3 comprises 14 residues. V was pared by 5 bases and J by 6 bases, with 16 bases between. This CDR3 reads CASSLQQGMAEAFF. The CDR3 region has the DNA TGTGCCAGCAGCCTCCAACAGGGTATGGCTGAAGCTTTCTTT.

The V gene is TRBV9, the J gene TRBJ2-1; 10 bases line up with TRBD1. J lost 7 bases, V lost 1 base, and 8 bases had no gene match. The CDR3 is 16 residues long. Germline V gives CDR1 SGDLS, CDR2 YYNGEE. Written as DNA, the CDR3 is TGTGCCAGCAGCGTAACGGGACAGGGGTTTCGGAATGAGCAGTTCTTC. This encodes CASSVTGQGFRNEQFF.

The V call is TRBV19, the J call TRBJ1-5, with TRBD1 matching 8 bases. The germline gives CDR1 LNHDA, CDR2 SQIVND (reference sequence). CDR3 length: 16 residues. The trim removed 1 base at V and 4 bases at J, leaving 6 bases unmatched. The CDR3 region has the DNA TGTGCCAGTAGTATAGCAGGGACAGGAATGAATCAGCCCCAGCATTTT. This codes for CASSIAGTGMNQPQHF.

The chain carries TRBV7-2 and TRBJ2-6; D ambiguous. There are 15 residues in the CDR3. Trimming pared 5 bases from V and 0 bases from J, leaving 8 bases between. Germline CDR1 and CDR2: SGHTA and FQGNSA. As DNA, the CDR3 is TGTGCCAGCAGCCATGGGGTCTCTGGGGCCAACGTCCTGACTTTC. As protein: CASSHGVSGANVLTF.

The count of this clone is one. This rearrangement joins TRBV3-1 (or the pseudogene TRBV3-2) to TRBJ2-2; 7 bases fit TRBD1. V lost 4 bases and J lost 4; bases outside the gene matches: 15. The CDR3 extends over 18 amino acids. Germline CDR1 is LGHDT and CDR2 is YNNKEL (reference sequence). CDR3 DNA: TGTGCCAGCAGCCTGTTTCCGTCTGAGGGGGCATTCACCGGGGAGCTGTTTTTT. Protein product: CASSLFPSEGAFTGELFF.

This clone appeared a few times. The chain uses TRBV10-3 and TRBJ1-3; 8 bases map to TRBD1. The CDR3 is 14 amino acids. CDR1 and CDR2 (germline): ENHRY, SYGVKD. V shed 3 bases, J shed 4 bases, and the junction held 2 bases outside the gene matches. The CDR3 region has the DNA TGTGCCATCAGTGACCGGACAGGGGGAAACACCATATATTTT. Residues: CAISDRTGGNTIYF.

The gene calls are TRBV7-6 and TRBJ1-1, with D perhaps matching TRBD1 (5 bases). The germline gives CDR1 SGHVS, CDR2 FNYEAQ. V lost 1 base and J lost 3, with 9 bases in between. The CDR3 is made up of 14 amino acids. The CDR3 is CASSLGGVDTEAFF. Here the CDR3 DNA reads TGTGCCAGCAGCTTAGGGGGGGTTGACACTGAAGCTTTCTTT.

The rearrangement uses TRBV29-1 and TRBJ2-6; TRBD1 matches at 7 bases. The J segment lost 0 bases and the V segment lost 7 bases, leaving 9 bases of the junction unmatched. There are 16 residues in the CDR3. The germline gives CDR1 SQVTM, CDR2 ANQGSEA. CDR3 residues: CSASTGMNSGANVLTF. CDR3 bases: TGCAGCGCTTCGACAGGGATGAACTCTGGGGCCAACGTCCTGACTTTC.

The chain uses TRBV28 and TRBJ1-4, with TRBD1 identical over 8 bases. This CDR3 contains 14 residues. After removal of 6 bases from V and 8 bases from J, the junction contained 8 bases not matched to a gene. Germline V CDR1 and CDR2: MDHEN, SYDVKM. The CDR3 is CASRDGQGWEKLFF. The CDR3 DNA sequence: TGTGCCAGCAGGGACGGACAGGGATGGGAAAAACTGTTTTTT.

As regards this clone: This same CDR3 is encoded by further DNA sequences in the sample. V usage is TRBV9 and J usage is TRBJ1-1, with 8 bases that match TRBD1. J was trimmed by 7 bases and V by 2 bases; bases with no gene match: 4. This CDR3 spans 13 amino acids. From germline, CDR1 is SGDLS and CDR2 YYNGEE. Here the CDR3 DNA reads TGTGCCAGCAGCGTCGTACAGGGGGGTGAAGCTTTCTTT. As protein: CASSVVQGGEAFF.

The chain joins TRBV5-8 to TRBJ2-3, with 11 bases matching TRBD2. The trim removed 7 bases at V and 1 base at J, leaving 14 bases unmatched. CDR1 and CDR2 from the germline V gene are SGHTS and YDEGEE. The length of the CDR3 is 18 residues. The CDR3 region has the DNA TGTGCCAGCCCCAGCGCTCTAGCGGGGGGCTCGGGCACAGATACGCAGTATTTT. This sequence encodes CASPSALAGGSGTDTQYF.

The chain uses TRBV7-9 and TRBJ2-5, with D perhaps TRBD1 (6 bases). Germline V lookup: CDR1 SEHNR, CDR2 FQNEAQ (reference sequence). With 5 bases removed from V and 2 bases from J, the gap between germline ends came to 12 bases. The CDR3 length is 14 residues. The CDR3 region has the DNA TGTGCCAGCAGCCAACGGACAGAACAAGAGACCCAGTACTTC. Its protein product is CASSQRTEQETQYF.

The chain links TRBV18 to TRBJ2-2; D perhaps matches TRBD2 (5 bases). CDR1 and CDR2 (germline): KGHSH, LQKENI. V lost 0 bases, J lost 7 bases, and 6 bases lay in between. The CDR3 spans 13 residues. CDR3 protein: CASSPPRVGELFF. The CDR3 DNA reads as TGTGCCAGCTCACCACCGCGGGTCGGGGAGCTGTTTTTT.

CDR3 sequence reads: CASRAGNQKQPQHF. The CDR3 coding sequence is TGTGCCAGCAGGGCAGGGAACCAGAAACAGCCCCAGCATTTT. The rearrangement links TRBV6-6 to TRBJ1-5; D may be TRBD1 (5 bases). Trimming cost V 6 bases and J 7 bases, with 16 bases left between them. CDR1 is MNHNY and CDR2 is SVGAGI in the germline V gene (reference sequence). CDR3 length: 14 residues.

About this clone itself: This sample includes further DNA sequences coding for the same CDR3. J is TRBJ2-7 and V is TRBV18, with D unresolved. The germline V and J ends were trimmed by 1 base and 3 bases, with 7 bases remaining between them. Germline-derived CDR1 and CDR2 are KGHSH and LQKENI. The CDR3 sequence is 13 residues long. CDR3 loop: CASSPRQDYEQYV. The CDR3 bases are TGTGCCAGCTCACCACGGCAGGACTACGAGCAGTACGTC.

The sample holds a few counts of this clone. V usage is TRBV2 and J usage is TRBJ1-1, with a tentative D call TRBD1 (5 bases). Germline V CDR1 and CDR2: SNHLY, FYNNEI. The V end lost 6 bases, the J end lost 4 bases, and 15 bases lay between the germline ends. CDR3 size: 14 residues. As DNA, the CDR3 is TGTGCCAGCAGACTCGGTTCAGGGCCCACTGAAGCTTTCTTT. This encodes CASRLGSGPTEAFF.

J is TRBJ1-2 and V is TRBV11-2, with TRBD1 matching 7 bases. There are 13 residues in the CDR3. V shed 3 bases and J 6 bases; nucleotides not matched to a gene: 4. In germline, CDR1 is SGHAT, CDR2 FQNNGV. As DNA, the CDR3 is TGTGCCAGCAGCTTGGACAGGTTTGATGGCTACACCTTC. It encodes CASSLDRFDGYTF.

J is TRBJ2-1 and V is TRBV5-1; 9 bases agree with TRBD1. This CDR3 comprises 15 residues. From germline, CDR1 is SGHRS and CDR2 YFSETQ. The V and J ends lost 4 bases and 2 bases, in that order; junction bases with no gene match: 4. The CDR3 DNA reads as TGCGCCAGCAGCCCGGGACAGGGCGCCTACAATGAGCAGTTCTTC. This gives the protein CASSPGQGAYNEQFF.